This T cell receptor beta chain was retrieved from a study of graft-versus-host responses after intestinal transplantation. Clones were read by immunoSEQ multiplex PCR, and TCRdb kept only the in-frame ones, dropping some. The data contain 90,000 to 120,000 clones, roughly 87% of them seen just once; the ten biggest clones take up roughly 0.71%. Between the trimmed V and J ends, which lost 6 bases and 8 bases, there was a span of 10 bases. From germline, CDR1 is MNHNY and CDR2 SVGAGI (reference sequence). The CDR3 runs 11 residues. To note about this clone: Its antigen is as yet unknown.

This TCR came from a human donor who was the organ donor for an intestinal transplant. The sample in question was unstimulated CD4+ T cells sorted from spleen or lymph node cells, obtained before transplant. The V gene is TRBV6-6, the J gene TRBJ1-1, with unresolved D. The CDR3 coding sequence is TGTGCCAGCAGCTCTGGACGGGAAGCTTTCTTT. Protein product: CASSSGREAFF.